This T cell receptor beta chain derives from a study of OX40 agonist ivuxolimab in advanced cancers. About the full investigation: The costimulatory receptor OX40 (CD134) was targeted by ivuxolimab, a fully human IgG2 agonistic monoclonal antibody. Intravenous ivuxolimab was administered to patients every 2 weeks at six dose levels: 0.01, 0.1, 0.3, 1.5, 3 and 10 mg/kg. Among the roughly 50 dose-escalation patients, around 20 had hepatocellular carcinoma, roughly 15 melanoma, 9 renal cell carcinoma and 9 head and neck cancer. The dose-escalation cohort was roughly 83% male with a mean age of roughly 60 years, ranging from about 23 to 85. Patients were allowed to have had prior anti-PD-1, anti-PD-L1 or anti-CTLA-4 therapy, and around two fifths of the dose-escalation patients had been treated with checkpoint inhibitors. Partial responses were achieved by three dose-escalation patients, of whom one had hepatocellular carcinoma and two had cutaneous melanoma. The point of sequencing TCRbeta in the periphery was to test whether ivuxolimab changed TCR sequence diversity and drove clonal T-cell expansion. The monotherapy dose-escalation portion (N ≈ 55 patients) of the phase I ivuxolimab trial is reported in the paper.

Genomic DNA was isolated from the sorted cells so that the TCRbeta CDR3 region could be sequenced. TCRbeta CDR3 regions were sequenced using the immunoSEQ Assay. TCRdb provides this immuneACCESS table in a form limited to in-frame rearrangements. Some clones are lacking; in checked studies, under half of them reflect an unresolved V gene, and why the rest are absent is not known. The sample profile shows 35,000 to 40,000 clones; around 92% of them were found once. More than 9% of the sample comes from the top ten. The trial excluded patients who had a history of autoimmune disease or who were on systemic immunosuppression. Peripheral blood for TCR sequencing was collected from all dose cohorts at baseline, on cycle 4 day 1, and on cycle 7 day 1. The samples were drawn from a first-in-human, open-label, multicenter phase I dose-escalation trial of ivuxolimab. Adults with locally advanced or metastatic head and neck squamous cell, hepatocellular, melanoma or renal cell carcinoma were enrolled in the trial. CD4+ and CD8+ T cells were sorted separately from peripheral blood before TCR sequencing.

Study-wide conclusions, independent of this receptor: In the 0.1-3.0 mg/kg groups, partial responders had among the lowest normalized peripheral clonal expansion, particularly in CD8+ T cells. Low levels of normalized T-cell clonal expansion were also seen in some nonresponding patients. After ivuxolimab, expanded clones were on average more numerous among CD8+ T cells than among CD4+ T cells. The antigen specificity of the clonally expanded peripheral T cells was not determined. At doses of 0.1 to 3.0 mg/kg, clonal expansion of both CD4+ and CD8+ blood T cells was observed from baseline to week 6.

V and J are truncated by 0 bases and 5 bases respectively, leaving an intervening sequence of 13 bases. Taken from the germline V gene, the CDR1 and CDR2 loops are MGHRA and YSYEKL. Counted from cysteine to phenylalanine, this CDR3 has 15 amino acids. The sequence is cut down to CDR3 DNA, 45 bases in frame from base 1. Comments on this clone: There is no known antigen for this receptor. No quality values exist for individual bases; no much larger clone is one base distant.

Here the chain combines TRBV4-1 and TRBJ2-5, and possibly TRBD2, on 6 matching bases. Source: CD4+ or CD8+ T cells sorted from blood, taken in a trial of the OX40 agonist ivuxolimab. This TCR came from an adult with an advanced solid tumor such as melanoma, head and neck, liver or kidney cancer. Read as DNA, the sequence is TGCGCCAGCAGCCAAGAGAAGGGACTGGAGGAGACCCAGTACTTC. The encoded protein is CASSQEKGLEETQYF.